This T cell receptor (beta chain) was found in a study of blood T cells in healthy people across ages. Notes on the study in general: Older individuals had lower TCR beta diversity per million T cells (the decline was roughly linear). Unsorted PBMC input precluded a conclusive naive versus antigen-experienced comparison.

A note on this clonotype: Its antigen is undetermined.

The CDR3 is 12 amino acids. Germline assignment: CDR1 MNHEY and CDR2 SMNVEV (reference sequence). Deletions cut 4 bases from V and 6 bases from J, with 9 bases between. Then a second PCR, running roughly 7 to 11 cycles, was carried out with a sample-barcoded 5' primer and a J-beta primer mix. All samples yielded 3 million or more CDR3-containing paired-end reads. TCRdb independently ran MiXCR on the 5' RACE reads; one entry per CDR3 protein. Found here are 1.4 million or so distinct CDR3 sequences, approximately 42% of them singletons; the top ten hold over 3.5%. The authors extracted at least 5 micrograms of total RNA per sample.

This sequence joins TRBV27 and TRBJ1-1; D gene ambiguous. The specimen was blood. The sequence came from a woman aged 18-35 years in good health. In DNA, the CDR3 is TGTGCCAGCAGTTCGGCTTCGTCTGAAGCTTTCTTT. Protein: CASSSASSEAFF.